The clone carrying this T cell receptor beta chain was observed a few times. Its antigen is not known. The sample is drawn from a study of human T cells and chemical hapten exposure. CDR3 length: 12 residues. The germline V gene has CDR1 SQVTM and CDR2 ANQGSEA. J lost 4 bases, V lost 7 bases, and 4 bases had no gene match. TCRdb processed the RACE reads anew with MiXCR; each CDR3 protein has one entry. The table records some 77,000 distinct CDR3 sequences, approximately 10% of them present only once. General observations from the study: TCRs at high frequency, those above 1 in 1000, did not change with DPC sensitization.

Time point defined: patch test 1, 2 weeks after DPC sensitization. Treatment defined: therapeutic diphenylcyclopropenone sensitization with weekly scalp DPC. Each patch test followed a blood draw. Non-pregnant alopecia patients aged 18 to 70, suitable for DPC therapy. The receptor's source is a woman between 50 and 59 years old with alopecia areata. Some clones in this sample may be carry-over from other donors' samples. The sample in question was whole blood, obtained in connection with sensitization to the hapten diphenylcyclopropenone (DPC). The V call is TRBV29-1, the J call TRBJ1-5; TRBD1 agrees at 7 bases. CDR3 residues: CSAGTENQPQHF. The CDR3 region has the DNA TGCAGCGCTGGGACAGAAAATCAGCCCCAGCATTTT.